The following is a T cell receptor (beta chain) sequence with its context. As yet, its antigen is unknown. The data were taken from a study of T-cell memory formation after mild COVID-19. General study findings and limits: The CD4+ clones that contracted clustered mainly within CM and EM, and the CD8+ clones concentrated in EMRA. Pre-infection memory harbored some responding clones, suggesting cross-reactive memory joined.

V was cut by 4 bases and J by 2 bases, with 10 bases left in between. The length of the CDR3 is 14 residues. CDR1 is MNHEY, CDR2 SVGEGT, per germline. TCRdb re-analysed the 5' RACE reads in MiXCR, keeping a single row per CDR3 protein. The data show about 560,000 distinct CDR3 sequences, with 20% to 25% seen just once and about 8.7% held by the top ten. J is TRBJ2-3 and V is TRBV6-2 or TRBV6-3; the D call may be TRBD1 or TRBD2 (5 bases each). The clonotype comes from an adult woman who had mild COVID-19 (a few samples of this study predate the infection). Cell type and time point are not known. Sequences were obtained from PBMCs or a T cell subset sorted from them (not recorded which). This CDR3 is CASSSGPITDTQYF. The CDR3 coding sequence is TGTGCCAGCAGTTCGGGACCGATCACAGATACGCAGTATTTT.